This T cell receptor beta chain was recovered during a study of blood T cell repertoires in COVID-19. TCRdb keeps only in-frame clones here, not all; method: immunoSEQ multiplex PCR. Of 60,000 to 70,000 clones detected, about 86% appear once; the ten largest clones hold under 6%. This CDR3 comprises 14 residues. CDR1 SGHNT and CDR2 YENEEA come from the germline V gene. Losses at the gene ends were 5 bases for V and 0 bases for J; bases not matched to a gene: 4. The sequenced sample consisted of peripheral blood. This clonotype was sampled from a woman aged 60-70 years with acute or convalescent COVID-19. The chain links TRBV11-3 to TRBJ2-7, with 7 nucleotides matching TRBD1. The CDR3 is CASSPGTDSYEQYF. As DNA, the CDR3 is TGTGCCAGCAGCCCCGGGACAGACTCCTACGAGCAGTACTTC.